This T cell receptor (beta chain) was sequenced during a study of monozygotic twins with inflammatory bowel disease (dated by TCRdb to between 2017 and 2020). Regarding the research as a whole: In total, roughly 30 monozygotic twin pairs made up the full study: 19 Danish pairs, all IBD-discordant, plus nine German pairs, of which four were IBD-concordant and five were IBD-discordant. The search for disease-associated traits relied mainly on comparing IBD patients with their genetically identical healthy co-twins within discordant pairs. Each individual had, on average, about 151 000 unique TCRalpha sequences and 181 000 unique TCRbeta sequences available for analysis. On the study overall, not on this receptor specifically: No single strong signal or clonotype linked to IBD turned up in the results, so the idea that one exists was not supported. Differing immunosuppressive treatments among patients may have added background noise and inter-individual variability to the repertoires. Measured by the inverse Simpson index, TCRbeta repertoire diversity was lower in IBD patients than in their healthy co-twins. The analysis was unable to tell different T cell subtypes apart. Compared with healthy twins, IBD patients shared fewer clonotypes with other individuals, and the difference was most pronounced in patients with signs of disease activity. No difference in repertoire similarity was observed between concordant and discordant twins, possibly owing to limited statistical power.

Turning to this clonotype: This receptor's antigen is unknown.

The method was 5' RACE. For each TCR library, approximately 3,700 ng of total RNA was used. For each sample, cDNA was synthesized in eight separate reactions using SMARTScribe reverse transcriptase. During cDNA synthesis, template switching introduced unique molecular identifiers that contained a 6-nucleotide sample barcode. TCRalpha and TCRbeta cDNA was amplified by two nested PCRs of around 16 and 10 cycles, with bead purification after each PCR. Before amplification, the cDNA was treated with uracil DNA-glycosylase and purified using the QIAquick PCR purification kit. The second PCR was the step at which Illumina TruSeq-compatible adapters and sample-specific barcodes were added. Library quality and concentration were checked on TapeStation and Qubit, and libraries were pooled at around 5 ng each. Sequencing of pooled libraries was carried out on an Illumina HiSeq2500 single-index Rapid Run using 2 x 100 bp reads and custom sequencing primers. The original pipeline was this. MiGEC version 1.2.6 was used for UMI-based consensus assembly, which corrected PCR and sequencing errors. V(D)J alignment, clonotype assembly and CDR3 extraction were performed with MiXCR version 2.1.1. Normalisation of gene usage, clonotype sharing and MAIT/NKT TCR abundance was achieved by analysing the top 1000, 10 000 and 20 000 clonotypes per sample. Diversity was computed as the inverse Simpson index with the vegan R package after downsampling to 27 000 UMIs. Paired Mann-Whitney U tests were applied to discordant twin pairs, and Benjamini-Hochberg correction was used for multiple testing. Each entry corresponds to one CDR3 protein sequence from reads that TCRdb reprocessed, and DNA is not given. The authors' filters were not applied to this entry. In this sample's table one finds over 120,000 distinct CDR3 sequences. The top ten constitute around 1.2% of the sample.

CDR1 and CDR2, looked up from the germline V gene, are SGHTA and FQGNSA. Including the terminal cysteine and phenylalanine, the CDR3 comprises 16 residues. DNA is not recorded here. From each donor, an approximately 2.5 ml peripheral blood sample was collected into PAXgene tubes and kept at -80 degrees C. Without any T cell sorting, total RNA was extracted from whole blood using the PAXgene blood miRNA kit on an automated QIAcube. Peripheral blood from monozygotic twin pairs, either concordant or discordant for inflammatory bowel disease, underwent deep TCRalpha and TCRbeta repertoire profiling that used unique molecular barcoding. For every twin pair, smoking habits were documented, and each individual was categorised as a current, former or never smoker.

This sequence originates from a human donor with ulcerative colitis or Crohn's disease, or a healthy co-twin of an affected twin (not recorded which). The chain couples TRBV7-2 to TRBJ2-2; no DNA is available, so the TRBD2 call from TCRdb remains unchecked. The specimen sequenced was blood. The CDR3 sequence is CASSLDLLGNTGELFF.